The rows below give T cell receptor beta chains drawn from one sample of a study of shared clonotypes between healthy human individuals. Sequenced by immunoSEQ multiplex PCR; TCRdb stores in-frame clones only, minus some. The sample has a few hundred thousand clones; roughly 70% are singletons. Input material: memory CD4+ T cells sorted from blood. These receptors originate from a man aged 25-45 years in good health. Both conserved end residues are part of each CDR3. A D gene is named only where the DNA matches it firmly. Clone size appears in some rows only: once, few, many, or a class for an expanded clone.

CDR3 protein: CASSPQRLAGGYEQYF
CDR3 DNA: TGTGCCAGCAGCCCTCAGAGACTAGCGGGGGGCTACGAGCAGTACTTC
J gene: TRBJ2-7
clone size: -
D gene: TRBD2
V gene: TRBV7-8

CDR3 protein: CASSRSGLAERRSYNEQFF
CDR3 DNA: TGTGCCAGCAGTCGTTCCGGACTAGCGGAAAGGAGGTCCTACAATGAGCAGTTCTTC
J gene: TRBJ2-1
clone size: -
D gene: TRBD2
V gene: TRBV27

CDR3 protein: CASSQDFGGNNNEQFF
CDR3 DNA: TGCGCCAGCAGCCAAGATTTTGGGGGTAATAACAATGAGCAGTTCTTC
J gene: TRBJ2-1
clone size: -
D gene: -
V gene: TRBV4-1

CDR3 protein: CASSQDTSTDTQYF
CDR3 DNA: TGCGCCAGCAGCCAAGATACTTCCACAGATACGCAGTATTTT
J gene: TRBJ2-3
clone size: -
D gene: -
V gene: TRBV4-3

CDR3 protein: CASLGGPSIANTGELFF
CDR3 DNA: TGCGCCAGCCTAGGGGGGCCCAGCATCGCGAACACCGGGGAGCTGTTTTTT
J gene: TRBJ2-2
clone size: -
D gene: -
V gene: TRBV5-1

CDR3 protein: CASSFGLAGEVDTQYF
CDR3 DNA: TGTGCCAGCAGCTTCGGACTAGCGGGAGAAGTAGATACGCAGTATTTT
J gene: TRBJ2-3
clone size: -
D gene: TRBD2
V gene: TRBV11-2

CDR3 protein: CASSLRVGLYNEQFF
CDR3 DNA: TGTGCCAGCAGCTTGCGGGTGGGGCTCTACAATGAGCAGTTCTTC
J gene: TRBJ2-1
clone size: -
D gene: -
V gene: TRBV5-6

CDR3 protein: CASRGYNEQFF
CDR3 DNA: TGTGCCAGTAGAGGATACAATGAGCAGTTCTTC
J gene: TRBJ2-1
clone size: -
D gene: -
V gene: TRBV19

CDR3 protein: CASSTTSGRADTQYF
CDR3 DNA: TGTGCCAGCAGTACGACTAGCGGGAGGGCGGATACGCAGTATTTT
J gene: TRBJ2-3
clone size: -
D gene: TRBD2
V gene: TRBV28

CDR3 protein: CASRVGNTIYF
CDR3 DNA: TGTGCCAGTAGGGTTGGAAACACCATATATTTT
J gene: TRBJ1-3
clone size: -
D gene: -
V gene: TRBV18

CDR3 protein: CASTLQPRDTLDEQFF
CDR3 DNA: TGCGCCAGCACCCTCCAACCCCGGGACACCCTCGATGAGCAGTTCTTC
J gene: TRBJ2-1
clone size: once
D gene: -
V gene: TRBV5-1

CDR3 protein: CASTGGTSGNQQFF
CDR3 DNA: TGCGCCAGCACGGGGGGGACTAGCGGGAACCAGCAGTTCTTC
J gene: TRBJ2-1
clone size: -
D gene: TRBD2
V gene: TRBV5-1

CDR3 protein: CTARKGPPDGYTF
CDR3 DNA: TGCACCGCTCGGAAAGGTCCCCCGGATGGCTACACCTTC
J gene: TRBJ1-2
clone size: -
D gene: -
V gene: TRBV29-1

CDR3 protein: CASSLVARGDGYTF
CDR3 DNA: TGCGCCAGCAGCTTGGTGGCCAGGGGCGATGGCTACACCTTC
J gene: TRBJ1-2
clone size: -
D gene: -
V gene: TRBV5-1

CDR3 protein: CASSRTSPGSQPQHF
CDR3 DNA: TGTGCCAGCAGCCGGACTAGCCCAGGCAGTCAGCCCCAGCATTTT
J gene: TRBJ1-5
clone size: -
D gene: -
V gene: TRBV16

CDR3 protein: CASSLAAGAGGTDTQYF
CDR3 DNA: TGCGCCAGCAGCTTGGCGGCCGGGGCGGGGGGCACAGATACGCAGTATTTT
J gene: TRBJ2-3
clone size: -
D gene: TRBD2
V gene: TRBV5-1

CDR3 protein: CASSGPGSSYNEQFF
CDR3 DNA: TGTGCCAGTAGTGGCCCGGGTAGCTCCTACAATGAGCAGTTCTTC
J gene: TRBJ2-1
clone size: -
D gene: -
V gene: TRBV19

CDR3 protein: CASSARGTGWSTEAFF
CDR3 DNA: TGCGCCAGCAGCGCGCGAGGGACAGGATGGAGCACTGAAGCTTTCTTT
J gene: TRBJ1-1
clone size: -
D gene: TRBD1
V gene: TRBV5-1

CDR3 protein: CASSSRAGGNQPQHF
CDR3 DNA: TGTGCCAGCAGCTCACGGGCCGGGGGGAATCAGCCCCAGCATTTT
J gene: TRBJ1-5
clone size: -
D gene: -
V gene: TRBV11-2

CDR3 protein: CASSPGEHRPPPDTQYF
CDR3 DNA: TGTGCCAGCTCTCCTGGCGAGCACAGACCCCCCCCCGATACGCAGTATTTT
J gene: TRBJ2-3
clone size: -
D gene: -
V gene: TRBV18